These 21 T cell receptor beta chains originate from one sample sequenced in a study of blood T cell repertoires in COVID-19. Only in-frame clones appear in the TCRdb table, and some are missing; sequencing was by immunoSEQ multiplex PCR. The sample holds 250,000 to 350,000 clones; 85% to 90% are singletons and the top ten take approximately 2.5%. Sequenced material: PBMCs or T cells enriched from blood (not recorded which). The source of these receptors is a woman aged 18-29 years who had recovered from COVID-19.

The chain is built from TRBV19 and TRBJ2-7; 10 bases agree with TRBD1. The CDR3 covers 14 residues. Trimming took 5 bases from V and 6 from J; bases not matched to a gene: 7. Germline V gene lookup returns CDR1 LNHDA and CDR2 SQIVND (reference sequence). The CDR3 bases are TGTGCCAGTAGTGCCGGGACAGGGGTCGGCGAGCAGTACTTC. Translating it yields CASSAGTGVGEQYF.

The V gene is TRBV27, the J gene TRBJ1-6; a weak D match, TRBD1 (6 bases). With 5 bases removed from V and 7 bases from J, the gap between germline ends came to 9 bases. The germline CDR1 and CDR2 sequences are MNHEY and SMNVEV (reference sequence). CDR3 length: 13 amino acids. This chain's CDR3 is CASSIGTNSPLHF. The CDR3 DNA sequence: TGTGCCAGCAGTATCGGGACAAATTCACCCCTCCACTTT.

The chain employs TRBV9 and TRBJ1-1; 8 positions match TRBD1. V shed 0 bases, J shed 2 bases, and the junction held 3 bases outside the gene matches. The germline V gene encodes CDR1 SGDLS and CDR2 YYNGEE. The CDR3 covers 15 residues. DNA of the CDR3: TGTGCCAGCAGCGTAGTAGCAGGGGGCAACACTGAAGCTTTCTTT. Encoded protein: CASSVVAGGNTEAFF. The variable domain in full, completed from reference TRBV9 and TRBJ1-1, reads DSGVTQTPKHLITATGQRVTLRCSPRSGDLSVYWYQQSLDQGLQFLIQYYNGEERAKGNILERFSAQQFPDLHSELNLSSLELGDSALYFCASSVVAGGNTEAFFGQGTRLTVV.

V is TRBV11-2 and J is TRBJ1-2; D uncertain. Between the trimmed V and J ends, which lost 1 base and 8 bases, there was a span of 5 bases. This CDR3 is built from 11 residues. CDR1 is SGHAT, CDR2 FQNNGV, per germline. In nucleotides, the CDR3 is TGTGCCAGCAGCTTAGCTCTGGGCTACACCTTC. Its translation: CASSLALGYTF.

The J gene is TRBJ1-1, the V gene TRBV10-1, with 9 positions matching TRBD1. Germline CDR1 reads WNHNN; CDR2 reads SYGVQD (reference sequence). After removal of 5 bases from V and 1 base from J, the junction contained 8 bases not matched to a gene. The CDR3 totals 16 residues. The CDR3 protein is CASSPGTGFRNTEAFF. CDR3 coding DNA: TGCGCCAGCAGTCCCGGGACAGGGTTCCGGAACACTGAAGCTTTCTTT.

This clone has only one observation. The gene calls are TRBV7-2 and TRBJ2-7, with TRBD2 matching 9 bases. Germline CDR1 is SGHTA and CDR2 is FQGNSA. This CDR3 contains 15 residues. The V gene end was trimmed by 3 bases and the J gene end by 6 bases; junction bases not matched to a gene: 9. CDR3 bases: TGTGCCAGCAGCTTGACTAGCGGAAGTTTACCCGAGCAGTACTTC. Translating gives CASSLTSGSLPEQYF.

V and J are TRBV5-5 and TRBJ2-1, with 10 nucleotides matching TRBD1. The J segment lost 7 bases and the V segment lost 4 bases, leaving 8 bases of the junction unmatched. The CDR3 totals 15 residues. Germline V gives CDR1 SGHKS, CDR2 YYEKEE (reference sequence). CDR3 DNA: TGTGCCAGCAGCGTGGGGACAGGGGTCACGAATGAGCAGTTCTTC. Residues: CASSVGTGVTNEQFF.

This chain connects TRBV2 to TRBJ1-4, with 9 bases identical to TRBD1. The CDR3 has 16 residues. Germline CDR1 is SNHLY and CDR2 is FYNNEI. V lost 7 bases and J lost 3; bases outside the gene matches: 9. This chain's CDR3 is CASIRDRDRANEKLFF. Written as DNA, the CDR3 is TGTGCCAGCATCCGGGACAGGGATAGGGCTAATGAAAAACTGTTTTTT.

The chain links TRBV5-5 to TRBJ2-1; 10 bases match TRBD2. The ends lost 4 bases at V and 9 bases at J; junction bases unmatched: 10. Germline V gene lookup returns CDR1 SGHKS and CDR2 YYEKEE (reference sequence). This CDR3 is 15 amino acids long. CDR3 nucleotide sequence: TGTGCCAGCAGCAGTAGCGGGGGGCTTGTTGGTGAGCAGTTCTTC. Translated: CASSSSGGLVGEQFF.

The chain joins TRBV27 to TRBJ1-5, with TRBD1 as a possible D gene (5 bases). The germline gives CDR1 MNHEY, CDR2 SMNVEV (reference sequence). The germline V and J ends were trimmed by 4 bases and 1 base, with 11 bases remaining between them. This CDR3 contains 15 residues. The CDR3 loop reads CASSSWGGSNQPQHF. CDR3 nucleotides: TGTGCCAGCAGTTCCTGGGGGGGAAGCAATCAGCCCCAGCATTTT.

The CDR3 nucleotides are TGTGCCAGCAGCCTAGAGACAGGAGAATACGAGCAGTACTTC. Translation: CASSLETGEYEQYF. The V gene is TRBV6-5, the J gene TRBJ2-7, with a possible D match to TRBD1 (6 bases). The CDR3 consists of 14 residues. The V gene lost 6 bases and the J gene lost 4 bases, with 16 bases spanning the gap. CDR1 is MNHEY, CDR2 SVGAGI, per germline.

V gene TRBV15 combines with J gene TRBJ2-4, with D perhaps matching TRBD2 (5 bases). The CDR3 has 14 amino acids. CDR1 is LNHNV and CDR2 is YYDKDF in the germline V gene (reference sequence). Between the trimmed V and J ends, which lost 5 bases and 6 bases, there was a span of 14 bases. The CDR3, as DNA: TGTGCCACCAGCGGGAGCTTAGGTCGAAACATTCAGTACTTC. Protein sequence: CATSGSLGRNIQYF.

The chain joins TRBV7-9 to TRBJ2-7, with D possibly matching TRBD2 (5 bases). The ends were cut back, 3 bases at V and 0 bases at J, with 15 bases in the middle. This CDR3 has 16 amino acids. Germline CDR1 SEHNR, CDR2 FQNEAQ (reference sequence). The CDR3: CASSLSDITSSYEQYF. The CDR3 DNA follows: TGTGCCAGCAGCTTGTCCGACATTACTAGCTCCTACGAGCAGTACTTC.

Notes on this clone: The sample holds other DNA sequences that translate to the same CDR3. V gene TRBV5-1 combines with J gene TRBJ1-2; 7 nucleotides agree with TRBD1. Per germline, CDR1 SGHRS and CDR2 YFSETQ. The CDR3 spans 13 residues. V was pared by 2 bases and J by 3 bases, with 1 base of the junction left unmatched. For the CDR3, the DNA is TGCGCCAGCAGCTTAGGGACAGACTATGGCTACACCTTC. Its protein product is CASSLGTDYGYTF. The full variable domain, in which reference TRBV5-1 and TRBJ1-2 provide the parts outside the CDR3, is KAGVTQTPRYLIKTRGQQVTLSCSPISGHRSVSWYQQTPGQGLQFLFEYFSETQRNKGNFPGRFSGRQFSNSRSEMNVSTLELGDSALYLCASSLGTDYGYTFGSGTRLTVV.

CDR3 protein: CASGLVLDRGGTEAFF. The DNA for the CDR3 is TGTGCTAGTGGTTTGGTACTAGACAGGGGTGGAACTGAAGCTTTCTTT. This chain links TRBV12-5 with TRBJ1-1, with 8 positions matching TRBD1. CDR3 size: 16 residues. The V gene's germline CDR1 is LGHNT and CDR2 FRNRAP. Trimming took 0 bases from V and 5 from J; bases not matched to a gene: 8.

This chain joins TRBV12-3 or TRBV12-4 and TRBJ1-1, with D perhaps TRBD1 (5 bases). The CDR3 runs to 11 residues. Trimming removed 2 bases from V and 12 bases from J, with 10 bases in between. Written as DNA, the CDR3 is TGTGCCAGCAGTTTAAAGACAGATACTTTCTTT. Translating gives CASSLKTDTFF.

The V call is TRBV6-4, the J call TRBJ2-7; 9 bases are a match to TRBD2. J gave up 2 bases and V 9 bases, and 11 bases lay outside the gene matches. Germline V gene lookup returns CDR1 MRHNA and CDR2 SNTAGT. The CDR3 loop spans 15 amino acids. The DNA for the CDR3 is TGTGCCAGTGCGGAGGCGGGGGGGGACACCTACGAGCAGTACTTC. This gives the protein CASAEAGGDTYEQYF.

The chain combines TRBV29-1 with TRBJ1-3; D is undetermined. The CDR3 runs to 14 residues. Trimming took 3 bases from V and 0 from J, leaving 9 bases between them. Germline CDR1 SQVTM, CDR2 ANQGSEA. The CDR3 DNA sequence: TGCAGCGTTGACTCTTCAGTCTCTGGAAACACCATATATTTT. Translation gives CSVDSSVSGNTIYF.

This sequence joins TRBV5-8 and TRBJ2-7; tentative D call: TRBD1 (6 bases). The germline V gene encodes CDR1 SGHTS and CDR2 YDEGEE. The CDR3 spans 14 residues. The V gene lost 2 bases and the J gene lost 3 bases, with 12 bases spanning the gap. The DNA for the CDR3 is TGTGCCAGCAGCTTTGGGGACACCTTCTACGAGCAGTACTTC. This encodes CASSFGDTFYEQYF. The whole variable domain, filled in from reference TRBV5-8 and TRBJ2-7, reads EAGVTQSPTHLIKTRGQQATLRCSPISGHTSVYWYQQALGLGLQFLLWYDEGEERNRGNFPPRFSGRQFPNYSSELNVNALELEDSALYLCASSFGDTFYEQYFGPGTRLTVT.

The chain combines TRBV28 with TRBJ1-2, with TRBD1 matching over 11 bases. The junction had 12 bases not matched to a gene; V was cut back by 8 bases and J by 7 bases. This CDR3 is built from 15 residues. The germline V gene encodes CDR1 MDHEN and CDR2 SYDVKM. CDR3 DNA: TGTGCCAGCTTTTCGCCGGGACAGGGGGTTAGTGGCTACACCTTC. The encoded protein is CASFSPGQGVSGYTF.

CDR3 sequence reads: CATSARQGTTEAFF. Here the CDR3 DNA reads TGTGCCACCAGCGCTAGACAGGGGACCACTGAAGCTTTCTTT. The chain employs TRBV15 and TRBJ1-1, with 8 positions matching TRBD1. Germline V gives CDR1 LNHNV, CDR2 YYDKDF (reference sequence). V gave up 5 bases and J gave up 4 bases; unmatched junction bases: 6. This CDR3 region has 14 residues.